Below, one TCR beta chain is given with its context. The repertoire was sequenced with immunoSEQ multiplex PCR; TCRdb's copy has only in-frame clones and lacks some. The data contain about 1 million clones, around 75% of them singletons. This sample stems from a study of shared clonotypes between healthy human individuals. The source is a man aged 18 to 30 in good health. Sequenced: memory CD4+ T cells sorted from blood. Stated subset: CD45RA-negative fraction.

The CDR3 loop reads CASSRRPGQTNQETQYF. CDR3 DNA: TGTGCCAGCTCACGCAGACCGGGACAGACGAACCAAGAGACCCAGTACTTC. The rearrangement joins TRBV18 to TRBJ2-5; 7 bases map to TRBD1. Per germline, CDR1 KGHSH and CDR2 LQKENI. V was clipped by 4 bases and J by 0 bases; unmatched bases: 11. The CDR3 contains 17 residues.